This TCR beta chain was identified in a study of metastatic and nonmetastatic thyroid tumors. Across the whole study: Across blood and tumor or nodule tissue, repertoires from malignant and benign thyroid patients were compared with one another.

V gave up 6 bases and J gave up 5 bases; unmatched junction bases: 8. The CDR3 length is 14 residues. TCRdb reassembled clones from the PCR reads with MiXCR. The data contain about 20,000 clones, 24% of them seen just once; the ten biggest clones take up about 5.8%. Ahead of thyroid surgery, no patient had received treatment of any kind. General observations from the study: It was reported that TCR beta diversity was significantly higher in malignant thyroid tumors than benign nodules, in blood and tumor.

This clone was observed a few times. What it binds is not known. V and J are TRBV12-3 or TRBV12-4 and TRBJ2-5, with 8 nucleotides matching TRBD1. The TCR comes from a female donor with papillary thyroid cancer or a benign thyroid nodule (not recorded which). Some clones in this sample may be carry-over from other donors' samples. Sequencing was carried out using tumor tissue. CDR3 sequence reads: CASRTDRGGETQYF. CDR3 coding DNA: TGTGCCAGCAGAACCGACAGGGGCGGCGAGACCCAGTACTTC.